This passage covers 5 T cell receptor beta chains from one sample sequenced in a study of cytomegalovirus exposure and HLA in healthy donors. Amplification used 60 Vbeta primers and 13 Jbeta primers. TCRdb's table, derived via immunoSEQ multiplex PCR, lists solely in-frame clones and lacks some. Of about 120,000 clones in the sample, around 80% were seen once. Material for sequencing was PBMCs. The receptors shown here come from a man younger than 45 in good health and CMV-seronegative.

This clone was detected only once. The chain has TRBV6-1 and TRBJ2-2, with TRBD2 identical over 12 bases. The CDR3 spans 15 residues. Trimming cost V 4 bases and J 7 bases; bases outside gene matches: 4. The germline V gene encodes CDR1 MNHNS and CDR2 SASEGT. The CDR3 DNA sequence: TGTGCCAGCAGTGTAGGACTAGCGGGGATCGGGGAGCTGTTTTTT. This encodes CASSVGLAGIGELFF.

The chain has TRBV7-9 and TRBJ2-3; 10 nucleotides align to TRBD2. Germline CDR1 is SEHNR and CDR2 is FQNEAQ (reference sequence). This CDR3 contains 15 residues. After removal of 5 bases from V and 2 bases from J, the junction contained 4 bases not matched to a gene. As DNA, the CDR3 is TGTGCCAGCAGCCCGGGACTAGCGTTCACAGATACGCAGTATTTT. It is translated as CASSPGLAFTDTQYF.

The gene calls are TRBV2 and TRBJ1-2; D perhaps matches TRBD1 (5 bases). Germline assignment: CDR1 SNHLY and CDR2 FYNNEI. This CDR3 is 15 amino acids long. The V end was cut by 1 base, the J end by 0 bases, with 9 bases between. The CDR3 reads CASSEEGQANYGYTF. The DNA for the CDR3 is TGTGCCAGCAGTGAAGAGGGGCAGGCTAACTATGGCTACACCTTC.

This clone was seen just once. This chain links TRBV4-3 with TRBJ2-3, with 11 bases lining up with TRBD2. The CDR3 totals 16 residues. The V gene's germline CDR1 is LGHNA and CDR2 YSLEER. J was trimmed by 2 bases and V by 0 bases; bases with no gene match: 1. Here the CDR3 reads CASSQDSGGATDTQYF. CDR3 sequence (DNA): TGCGCCAGCAGCCAAGATAGCGGGGGGGCCACAGATACGCAGTATTTT.

The rearrangement uses TRBV28 and TRBJ2-6; D might be TRBD1 (7 bases). Germline-derived CDR1 and CDR2 are MDHEN and SYDVKM. Trimming removed 3 bases from V and 0 bases from J, with 18 bases in between. The CDR3 is made up of 19 amino acids. The CDR3 bases are TGTGCCAGCAGTTTGCCCAGACAGGGACTTTCCTCTGGGGCCAACGTCCTGACTTTC. Its protein is CASSLPRQGLSSGANVLTF.